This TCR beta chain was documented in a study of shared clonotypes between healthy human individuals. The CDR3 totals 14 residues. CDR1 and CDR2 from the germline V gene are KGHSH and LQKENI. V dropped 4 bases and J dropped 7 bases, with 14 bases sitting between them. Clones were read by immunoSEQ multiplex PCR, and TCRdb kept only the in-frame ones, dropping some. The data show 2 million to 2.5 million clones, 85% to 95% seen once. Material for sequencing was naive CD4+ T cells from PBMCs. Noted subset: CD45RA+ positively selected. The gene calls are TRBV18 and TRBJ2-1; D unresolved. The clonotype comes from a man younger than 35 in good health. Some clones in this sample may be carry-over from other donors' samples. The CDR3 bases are TGTGCCAGCTCACTGGGCCCAGGATGGAATGAGCAGTTCTTC. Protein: CASSLGPGWNEQFF.